This T cell receptor (beta chain) emerged from a study of cytomegalovirus exposure and HLA in healthy donors. Study results and caveats: Confirmation in vitro established that three CMV-associated chains were specific for CMV antigens. Rarity held for most TCR sequences, but there were some public TCRs that occurred in many donors.

On this clone itself: Its antigen is undetermined.

There are 18 residues in the CDR3. Donors came from a validation cohort of 90 to 150 subjects, distinct from the first 666-subject cohort. Method: immunoSEQ multiplex PCR; TCRdb's copy keeps in-frame clones and lacks some. The sample lists about 120,000 clones, roughly 90% occurring once. Specimen: PBMCs. This sequence was found in a woman younger than 30 in good health and CMV-seropositive. The chain combines TRBV12-2 with TRBJ1-6; the table's D call of TRBD1 was not tested on the DNA. TRBV12-2 is a pseudogene locus. The CDR3 coding sequence is TGTGCAAGTCGCTTCGAGGGACAGGGGGCCCCCTATAATTCACCCCTCCACTTT. Translation gives CASRFEGQGAPYNSPLHF.